A single T cell receptor (beta chain) is shown here with its context. This specimen comes from a study of blood T cell repertoires in COVID-19. Overall study context: Material from acute and convalescent COVID-19 was sourced from the United States, Italy and Spain.

V lost 4 bases, J lost 2 bases, and 3 bases stayed unmatched. The CDR3 totals 14 residues. Germline assignment: CDR1 SGHNT and CDR2 YYREEE (reference sequence). Authors' data handling: Nucleated cell counts were estimated from reference gene primer amplification. Sequencing was performed with immunoSEQ multiplex PCR; in TCRdb, only in-frame clones are kept and a portion is missing. D and trimming were read from the DNA, whereas the V and J calls and clone size are those reported in that table. This table holds 20,000 to 30,000 clones, 80% to 95% found once. This chain connects TRBV5-4 to TRBJ2-1, with 7 bases identical to TRBD2. The sequence was collected from a human donor in a cohort sampled during active COVID-19. The sample consisted of peripheral blood. This CDR3 is CASSTGGTYNEQFF. CDR3 nucleotides: TGTGCCAGCAGCACCGGGGGGACCTACAATGAGCAGTTCTTC.